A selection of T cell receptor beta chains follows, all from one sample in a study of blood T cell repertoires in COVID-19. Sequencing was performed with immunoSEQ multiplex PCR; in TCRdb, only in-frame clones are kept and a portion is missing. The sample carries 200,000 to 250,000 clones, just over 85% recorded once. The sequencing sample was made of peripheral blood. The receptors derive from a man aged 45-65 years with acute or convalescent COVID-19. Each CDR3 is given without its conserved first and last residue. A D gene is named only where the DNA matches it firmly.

SASYPNGGDTQY,TRBV20-1,TRBJ2-3,NA
ASSLDHAGTVNTGELF,TRBV11-3,TRBJ2-2,NA
ASSEPRDTEAF,TRBV6-1,TRBJ1-1,NA
ASSGGTGVHQPQH,TRBV19,TRBJ1-5,TRBD1
SASSRVVGNQPQH,TRBV20-1,TRBJ1-5,NA
ASSIAPGQFHYGYT,TRBV19,TRBJ1-2,TRBD1
ASSSAGTGTYEQY,TRBV6-5,TRBJ2-7,TRBD1
ASSPQGMHGYT,TRBV9,TRBJ1-2,TRBD1
ASRTSGKLF,TRBV6-5,TRBJ1-4,NA
ASRMTGLNEKLF,TRBV5-1,TRBJ1-4,TRBD1
ASSLAYGGETQY,TRBV7-2,TRBJ2-5,NA
ASSQQGRQPQH,TRBV2,TRBJ1-5,NA
ASSPDGGSGNTIY,TRBV18,TRBJ1-3,NA
AISESQRMWF,TRBV10-3,TRBJ2-1,NA
ASSLVSGRGGNTEAF,TRBV5-1,TRBJ1-1,NA
ASSIEGVPTEAF,TRBV5-1,TRBJ1-1,NA
ASSDTISGGTGELF,TRBV6-4,TRBJ2-2,TRBD2
ASSHNGPNEQF,TRBV5-1,TRBJ2-1,NA
ATTPGNKFSPYYEQY,TRBV10-1,TRBJ2-7,NA
ASSGGTGDREKLF,TRBV5-1,TRBJ1-4,TRBD1
ASNGQETAGGYT,TRBV2,TRBJ1-2,NA
ASIGGLPGFVYGYT,TRBV2,TRBJ1-2,NA
ASSFKGANTEAF,TRBV7-9,TRBJ1-1,TRBD1
ASSNGRASTDTQY,TRBV6-5,TRBJ2-3,NA
ASSPMGATEAF,TRBV18,TRBJ1-1,NA
AIIRTRPNEKLF,TRBV10-3,TRBJ1-4,NA
ASSYKQGNQPQH,TRBV6-5,TRBJ1-5,TRBD1
ASSLFDTTFSPLH,TRBV11-2,TRBJ1-6,NA